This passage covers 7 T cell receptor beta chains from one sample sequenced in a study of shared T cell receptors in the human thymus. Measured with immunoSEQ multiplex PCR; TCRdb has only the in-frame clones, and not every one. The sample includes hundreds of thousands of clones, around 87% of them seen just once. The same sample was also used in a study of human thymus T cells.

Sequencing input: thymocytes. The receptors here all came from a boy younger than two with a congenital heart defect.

The chain's CDR3 is CASSTSVAGVSPDSYEQYF. For the CDR3, the DNA is TGCGCCAGCAGCACGTCGGTCGCGGGAGTCTCGCCAGACTCCTACGAGCAGTACTTC. The chain combines TRBV4-1 with TRBJ2-7; 7 bases align to TRBD2. Trimming removed 5 bases from V and 0 bases from J; junction bases left unmatched: 19. This CDR3 spans 19 amino acids. CDR1 is MGHRA and CDR2 is YSYEKL in the germline V gene.

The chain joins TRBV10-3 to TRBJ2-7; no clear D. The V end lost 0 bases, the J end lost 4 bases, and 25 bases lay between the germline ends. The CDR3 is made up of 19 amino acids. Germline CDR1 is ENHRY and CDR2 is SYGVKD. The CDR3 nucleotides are TGTGCCATCAGTGAGTCTCCTAGGCAGCCCCAATACGGCGCTTACGAGCAGTACTTC. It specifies CAISESPRQPQYGAYEQYF.

The chain's CDR3 is CASSVGRQGIGVQFF. The CDR3 coding sequence is TGTGCCAGCAGTGTAGGCAGACAGGGAATCGGTGTGCAGTTCTTC. The chain combines TRBV27 with TRBJ2-1; 7 positions match TRBD1. This CDR3 contains 15 residues. After removal of 5 bases from V and 12 bases from J, the junction contained 16 bases not matched to a gene. Germline V gene data show CDR1 as MNHEY and CDR2 as SMNVEV (reference sequence).

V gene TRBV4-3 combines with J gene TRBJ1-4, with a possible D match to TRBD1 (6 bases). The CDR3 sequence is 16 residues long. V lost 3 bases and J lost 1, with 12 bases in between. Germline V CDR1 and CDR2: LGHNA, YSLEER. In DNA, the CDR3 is TGCGCCAGCAGCCACATTAACAGGGTAACTAATGAAAAACTGTTTTTT. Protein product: CASSHINRVTNEKLFF.

Here the CDR3 reads CASSPPGMETQYF. Here the CDR3 DNA reads TGTGCCAGCAGCCCCCCGGGTATGGAGACCCAGTACTTC. The J gene is TRBJ2-5, the V gene TRBV9; D gene unclear. Germline V lookup: CDR1 SGDLS, CDR2 YYNGEE. The germline V and J ends were trimmed by 4 bases and 5 bases, with 12 bases remaining between them. This CDR3 is 13 amino acids long.

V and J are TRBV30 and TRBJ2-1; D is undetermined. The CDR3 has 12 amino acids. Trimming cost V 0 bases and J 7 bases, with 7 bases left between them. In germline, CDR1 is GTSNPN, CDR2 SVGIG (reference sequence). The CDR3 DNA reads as TGTGCCTGGAGTGTACTTGTAAATGAGCAGTTCTTC. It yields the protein CAWSVLVNEQFF.

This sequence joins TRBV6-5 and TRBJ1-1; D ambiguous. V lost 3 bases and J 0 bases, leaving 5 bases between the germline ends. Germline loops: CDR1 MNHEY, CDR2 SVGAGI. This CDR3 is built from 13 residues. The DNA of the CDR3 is TGTGCCAGCAGTTATTGCGTGAACACTGAAGCTTTCTTT. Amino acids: CASSYCVNTEAFF.